The 3 T cell receptor beta chains listed next were all sequenced from one sample in a study of T cell repertoires in cytomegalovirus infection. Each CDR3 protein gets one entry after TCRdb re-called the reads with MiXCR. In the table there are about 98,000 distinct CDR3 sequences, about 17% of which are singletons. Sequencing input: PBMCs. These TCRs come from a human donor in good health (CMV status not recorded). Some clones in this sample may be carry-over from other donors' samples.

The table lists this clonotype with many counts. The chain couples TRBV23-1 to TRBJ2-7, with 7 bases lining up with TRBD1. TRBV23-1 is recorded as an ORF, its role being uncertain. There are 15 residues in the CDR3. The V segment lost 6 bases and the J segment 0 bases; nucleotides outside the gene matches: 8. CDR3 region: CASRRQGRTSYEQYF. CDR3 nucleotides: TGCGCCAGCAGAAGACAGGGCCGGACCTCCTACGAGCAGTACTTC.

The sample holds many counts of this clonotype. The gene calls are TRBV5-6 and TRBJ2-3, with D maybe TRBD1 (5 bases). Germline CDR1 and CDR2: SGHDT and YYEEEE. V was clipped by 0 bases and J by 7 bases, with 12 bases between them. The CDR3 runs to 14 residues. The CDR3 loop reads CASSLGGLIHTQYF. CDR3 nucleotides: TGTGCCAGCAGCTTGGGGGGCCTGATTCATACGCAGTATTTT.

This clonotype has just a few counts. This chain connects TRBV2 to TRBJ1-2; 11 bases map to TRBD1. The CDR3 sequence is 15 residues long. CDR1 is SNHLY, CDR2 FYNNEI, per germline. After removal of 1 base from V and 4 bases from J, the junction contained 2 bases not matched to a gene. The CDR3 loop is CASSEEGTGGYGYTF. CDR3 nucleotides: TGTGCCAGCAGTGAAGAGGGGACAGGGGGCTATGGCTACACCTTC.